These 20 T cell receptor beta chains share one sample of origin, sequenced in a study of blood T cell repertoires in COVID-19. TCRdb keeps only in-frame clones here, not all; method: immunoSEQ multiplex PCR. Of about 64,000 clones listed, around 80% are singletons. The source material was peripheral blood. These receptors were taken from a man between 60 and 75 years old with COVID-19, enrolled during active disease.

The chain has TRBV6-5 and TRBJ2-1; D may be TRBD1 (5 bases). Germline CDR1 MNHEY, CDR2 SVGAGI. The length of the CDR3 is 14 residues. Trimming left V 1 base short and J 6 bases short, with 10 bases between. The CDR3 DNA sequence: TGTGCCAGCAGTTACTGGGGCGGACCCAATGAGCAGTTCTTC. Protein sequence: CASSYWGGPNEQFF.

This chain links TRBV29-1 with TRBJ2-7; maybe TRBD2 (5 bases). Per the germline V gene, CDR1 is SQVTM and CDR2 is ANQGSEA. Trimming removed 3 bases at V and 9 bases at J, with 9 bases between. The CDR3 length is 10 residues. CDR3 in amino acids: CSVEEGGQYF. The CDR3 region has the DNA TGCAGCGTTGAGGAAGGAGGGCAGTACTTC.

This clone has only one observation. The CDR3 region has the DNA TGTGCCAGCAGCGCGGGAGTCTCCCCGGATGAGCAGTTCTTC. Amino acid sequence: CASSAGVSPDEQFF. The chain recombines TRBV6-5 with TRBJ2-1, with TRBD2 matching over 7 bases. In germline, CDR1 is MNHEY, CDR2 SVGAGI. Trimming took 6 bases from V and 8 from J; bases not matched to a gene: 10. CDR3 length: 14 residues.

This clone was detected a few times. The rearrangement uses TRBV6-5 and TRBJ1-6, with 7 bases matching TRBD1. There are 12 residues in the CDR3. Germline values: CDR1 MNHEY, CDR2 SVGAGI. Germline trimming cut 8 bases from V and 10 bases from J; bases unmatched to any gene: 5. The CDR3 sequence is CASRTGKSPLHF. The CDR3 DNA sequence: TGTGCCAGCCGGACAGGAAAATCACCCCTCCACTTT.

The chain has TRBV28 and TRBJ1-2; 7 bases map to TRBD1. The ends lost 5 bases at V and 4 bases at J; junction bases unmatched: 10. This CDR3 is 15 amino acids long. Germline V lookup: CDR1 MDHEN, CDR2 SYDVKM. The CDR3: CASSTRQGTLYGYTF. The CDR3 DNA reads as TGTGCCAGCAGTACTCGACAGGGTACCCTCTATGGCTACACCTTC.

The chain carries TRBV11-3 and TRBJ2-6; 7 bases agree with TRBD1. Per the germline V gene, CDR1 is SGHNT and CDR2 is YENEEA. After removal of 3 bases from V and 1 base from J, the junction contained 6 bases not matched to a gene. This CDR3 is 17 amino acids long. The CDR3 protein is CASSLTGSGSGANVLTF. Here the CDR3 DNA reads TGTGCCAGCAGCTTGACAGGGTCCGGATCTGGGGCCAACGTCCTGACTTTC.

The chain joins TRBV6-5 to TRBJ2-7, with TRBD2 matching 8 bases. The CDR3 spans 16 residues. The V segment lost 4 bases and the J segment 4 bases; nucleotides outside the gene matches: 12. Looked up from germline, CDR1 is MNHEY and CDR2 is SVGAGI. The CDR3 DNA reads TGTGCCAGCAGTTCCCGGGGAGCGGGAGCGCTATACGAGCAGTACTTC. Translated: CASSSRGAGALYEQYF.

The V and J genes are TRBV2 and TRBJ1-5, with D uncertain. The germline V gene encodes CDR1 SNHLY and CDR2 FYNNEI. V dropped 3 bases and J dropped 4 bases, with 10 bases sitting between them. The CDR3 extends over 14 amino acids. CDR3 DNA sequence: TGTGCCAGCAGTGATGTTTTTCGTAATCAGCCCCAGCATTTT. Translation: CASSDVFRNQPQHF.

The chain recombines TRBV12-3 or TRBV12-4 with TRBJ2-7, with 7 nucleotides matching TRBD2. The trim removed 3 bases at V and 3 bases at J, leaving 2 bases unmatched. The CDR3 length is 13 residues. CDR3 coding DNA: TGTGCCAGCAGTTTGGGCGGGGGCTACGAGCAGTACTTC. Translation gives CASSLGGGYEQYF.

The chain has TRBV5-1 and TRBJ1-1; D is perhaps TRBD1 (6 bases). Germline V gene sequence: CDR1 SGHRS, CDR2 YFSETQ. V lost 6 bases and J lost 5, with 17 bases in between. There are 14 residues in the CDR3. The CDR3 DNA is TGCGCCAGCAAAAACCTCAGGGGACGAACTGAAGCTTTCTTT. Protein: CASKNLRGRTEAFF. The full variable domain, completed using reference TRBV5-1 and TRBJ1-1, is KAGVTQTPRYLIKTRGQQVTLSCSPISGHRSVSWYQQTPGQGLQFLFEYFSETQRNKGNFPGRFSGRQFSNSRSEMNVSTLELGDSALYLCASKNLRGRTEAFFGQGTRLTVV.

This sequence joins TRBV5-1 and TRBJ2-7, with TRBD1 matching over 8 bases. This CDR3 comprises 13 residues. V lost 5 bases and J lost 6; bases outside the gene matches: 7. CDR1 and CDR2 from the germline V gene are SGHRS and YFSETQ. CDR3 amino acids: CASRETGESEQYF. The CDR3 DNA follows: TGCGCCAGCAGGGAGACAGGGGAATCCGAGCAGTACTTC.

This clone was counted once. The genes are TRBV3-1 (or the pseudogene TRBV3-2) and TRBJ2-5; TRBD2 is a possible D gene (5 bases). The length of the CDR3 is 15 residues. CDR1 is LGHDT and CDR2 is YNNKEL in the germline V gene (reference sequence). Trimming cost V 0 bases and J 5 bases, with 13 bases left between them. For the CDR3, the DNA is TGTGCCAGCAGCCAAGATTTGAGGGCCGGGGAGACCCAGTACTTC. This translates into CASSQDLRAGETQYF.

The chain uses TRBV4-1 and TRBJ2-2, with 7 bases that match TRBD1. The CDR3 runs 17 residues. The V and J ends lost 0 bases and 5 bases, in that order; junction bases with no gene match: 9. Per the germline V gene, CDR1 is MGHRA and CDR2 is YSYEKL. The CDR3 is CASSQEEQGRGTGELFF. As DNA, the CDR3 is TGCGCCAGCAGCCAAGAGGAACAGGGGCGCGGGACCGGGGAGCTGTTTTTT.

The chain has TRBV7-3 and TRBJ1-2, with a possible D match to TRBD1 (6 bases). V lost 5 bases, J lost 5 bases, and 15 bases lay in between. This CDR3 comprises 14 residues. Looked up from germline, CDR1 is SGHTA and CDR2 is FQGTGA. The CDR3 is CASSRLAGAYGYTF. The CDR3 coding sequence is TGTGCCAGCAGCCGCCTAGCAGGGGCGTATGGCTACACCTTC.

The V call is TRBV10-2, the J call TRBJ1-3; D possibly corresponds to TRBD1 (5 bases). CDR1 is WSHSY and CDR2 is SAAADI in the germline V gene. This CDR3 is built from 14 residues. Trimming cost V 8 bases and J 0 bases, with 11 bases left between them. This chain's CDR3 is CASGDRFSGNTIYF. CDR3 coding DNA: TGCGCCAGCGGAGACAGATTCTCTGGAAACACCATATATTTT.

The V call is TRBV7-9, the J call TRBJ2-1; no definite D call. Per germline, CDR1 SEHNR and CDR2 FQNEAQ (reference sequence). V was shortened by 3 bases and J by 15 bases, with 12 bases between the two germline ends. The CDR3 runs to 11 residues. CDR3 bases: TGTGCCAGCAGCTTTGAGGTTATCCCGTTCTTC. Its protein is CASSFEVIPFF.

A few counts support this clone. This same CDR3 is encoded by further DNA sequences in the sample. The chain is built from TRBV12-3 or TRBV12-4 and TRBJ1-2, with D hard to call. V was cut by 3 bases and J by 4 bases, with 9 bases left in between. The CDR3 loop spans 13 amino acids. CDR3 amino acids: CASSLVGGYGYTF. Written as DNA, the CDR3 is TGTGCCAGCAGTTTGGTGGGAGGCTATGGCTACACCTTC.

The V and J genes are TRBV28 and TRBJ1-4; 8 bases fit TRBD1. Germline V lookup: CDR1 MDHEN, CDR2 SYDVKM. Losses at the gene ends were 6 bases for V and 4 bases for J; bases not matched to a gene: 13. This CDR3 region has 17 residues. Written as DNA, the CDR3 is TGTGCCAGCAGCCCTACTTGGACAGGGAATGATAATGAAAAACTGTTTTTT. Protein: CASSPTWTGNDNEKLFF.

This clone was detected only once. This rearrangement joins TRBV30 to TRBJ1-6, with unresolved D. The CDR3 runs to 14 residues. Germline values: CDR1 GTSNPN, CDR2 SVGIG (reference sequence). V gave up 2 bases and J gave up 10 bases, with 15 bases separating them. The CDR3 sequence: CAWSIMGRYSPLHF. CDR3 in DNA: TGTGCCTGGAGTATCATGGGGAGATACTCACCCCTCCACTTT.

This rearrangement joins TRBV2 to TRBJ2-5, with no clear D. V dropped 2 bases and J dropped 2 bases, with 9 bases sitting between them. The CDR3 extends over 14 amino acids. Germline-derived CDR1 and CDR2 are SNHLY and FYNNEI. The CDR3 DNA is TGTGCCAGCAGTGAAAGGCTAGAACAAGAGACCCAGTACTTC. As protein: CASSERLEQETQYF. The full variable domain, in which reference TRBV2 and TRBJ2-5 provide the parts outside the CDR3, is EPEVTQTPSHQVTQMGQEVILRCVPISNHLYFYWYRQILGQKVEFLVSFYNNEISEKSEIFDDQFSVERPDGSNFTLKIRSTKLEDSAMYFCASSERLEQETQYFGPGTRLLVL.